This entry concerns a single T cell receptor (beta chain). The protocol was immunoSEQ multiplex PCR, while the TCRdb copy is restricted to in-frame clones and leaves out a portion. The repertoire has about 80,000 clones, about 80% of them found once; the top ten carry 9% to 10%. The sample originates from a study of blood T cell repertoires in COVID-19. The length of the CDR3 is 13 residues. Trimming pared 4 bases from V and 5 bases from J, leaving 11 bases between. From germline, CDR1 is SGHTA and CDR2 FQGTGA. Source material: peripheral blood. The TCR comes from a human donor in a cohort sampled during active COVID-19. The J gene is TRBJ1-1, the V gene TRBV7-3; D possibly corresponds to TRBD1 (5 bases). CDR3 in amino acids: CASSSGGRTEAFF. Here the CDR3 DNA reads TGTGCCAGCAGCTCCGGGGGGAGAACTGAAGCTTTCTTT.